This T cell receptor (beta chain) came from a study of vaccination and CD4 T cells after COVID-19. Once obtained from cultured CD4+ T cells, the DNA was sequenced using the Oncomine TCR Beta short-read assay. TCRdb used MiXCR to reprocess the PCR reads, holding one entry per CDR3 protein. The sample carries some 12,000 distinct CDR3 sequences, roughly 61% recorded once. Treatment denoted: 10-day PBMC culture with coronavirus spike peptide pools or control peptides (ViraFEST assay). ViraFEST used peptide pools to expand antigen-specific T cells and subsequently sequenced their TCRs. Spanning March to December 2020, the positive PCR dates came before US Alpha, Beta and Delta variants. PBMCs were cultured at fewer than 2.5 million per well with 10 IU/ml IL-2 and roughly 10 ug/ml peptide pools. This CDR3 is 16 amino acids long. V dropped 4 bases and J dropped 9; count of bases not matched to a gene: 11. Per the germline V gene, CDR1 is SGDLS and CDR2 is YYNGEE.

Regarding this clonotype: Its antigen is not identified.

Study outcomes and limitations: The authors studied relatively few convalescent patients and analyzed no early post-infection timepoints.

The chain employs TRBV9 and TRBJ2-1; 12 nucleotides align to TRBD2. The material sequenced was CD4+ T cells from blood, cultured in vitro, taken before SARS-CoV-2 vaccination. The sequence came from a human donor who had recovered from COVID-19. The CDR3 sequence is CASSSPSGRAVSEQFF. CDR3 coding DNA: TGTGCCAGCAGCTCACCTAGCGGGAGGGCGGTCAGTGAGCAGTTCTTC.